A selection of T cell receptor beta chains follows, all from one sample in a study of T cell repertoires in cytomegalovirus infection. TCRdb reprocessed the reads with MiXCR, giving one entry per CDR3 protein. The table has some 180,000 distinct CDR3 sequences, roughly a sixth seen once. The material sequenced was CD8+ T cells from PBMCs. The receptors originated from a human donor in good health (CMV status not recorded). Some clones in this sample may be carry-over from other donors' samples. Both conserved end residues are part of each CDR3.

CDR3 protein: CATSTRQGIGYEQYF
J gene: TRBJ2-7
CDR3 length: 15
V gene: TRBV15

CDR3 protein: CASSYPGDGYTF
J gene: TRBJ1-2
CDR3 length: 12
V gene: TRBV6-6

CDR3 protein: CASSPLGGGAYNEQFF
J gene: TRBJ2-1
CDR3 length: 16
V gene: TRBV7-2

CDR3 protein: CSARDSLYNEQFF
J gene: TRBJ2-1
CDR3 length: 13
V gene: TRBV29-1

CDR3 protein: CASSIQTGGLYGYTF
J gene: TRBJ1-2
CDR3 length: 15
V gene: TRBV7-8

CDR3 protein: CASMVGSYDNSPLHF
J gene: TRBJ1-6
CDR3 length: 15
V gene: TRBV6-2/TRBV6-3

CDR3 protein: CASSYNWDRSYEQYF
J gene: TRBJ2-7
CDR3 length: 15
V gene: TRBV6-2/TRBV6-3

CDR3 protein: CDSSLYNPGGPLANTYEQYF
J gene: TRBJ2-7
CDR3 length: 20
V gene: TRBV11-3

CDR3 protein: CASGPEFEQYF
J gene: TRBJ2-7
CDR3 length: 11
V gene: TRBV12-5

CDR3 protein: CASSSGHSSYEQYF
J gene: TRBJ2-7
CDR3 length: 14
V gene: TRBV7-2

CDR3 protein: CASSSRWVNNEQFF
J gene: TRBJ2-1
CDR3 length: 14
V gene: TRBV6-2/TRBV6-3

CDR3 protein: CASSPEGGDEQYF
J gene: TRBJ2-7
CDR3 length: 13
V gene: TRBV28

CDR3 protein: CASSLSRSSYEQYF
J gene: TRBJ2-7
CDR3 length: 14
V gene: TRBV27

CDR3 protein: CASSQVKINGYTF
J gene: TRBJ1-2
CDR3 length: 13
V gene: TRBV14

CDR3 protein: CASGLVLAEFF
J gene: TRBJ2-1
CDR3 length: 11
V gene: TRBV12-5

CDR3 protein: CASSLRGGPGGNSPLHF
J gene: TRBJ1-6
CDR3 length: 17
V gene: TRBV11-2

CDR3 protein: CASSQVEGHSYNSPLHF
J gene: TRBJ1-6
CDR3 length: 17
V gene: TRBV4-1

CDR3 protein: CASKHYTGDGSPLHF
J gene: TRBJ1-6
CDR3 length: 15
V gene: TRBV28

CDR3 protein: CASSLDVASGYEQYF
J gene: TRBJ2-7
CDR3 length: 15
V gene: TRBV5-1

CDR3 protein: CSNTGGAEAFF
J gene: TRBJ1-1
CDR3 length: 11
V gene: TRBV20-1

CDR3 protein: CASSYTGTVNTEAFF
J gene: TRBJ1-1
CDR3 length: 15
V gene: TRBV6-2/TRBV6-3

CDR3 protein: CASSLWAGEGLTDTQYF
J gene: TRBJ2-3
CDR3 length: 17
V gene: TRBV12-3/TRBV12-4

CDR3 protein: CSARPTAGTFTYEQYF
J gene: TRBJ2-7
CDR3 length: 16
V gene: TRBV20-1

CDR3 protein: CASSLGPVYEQYF
J gene: TRBJ2-7
CDR3 length: 13
V gene: TRBV28

CDR3 protein: CASSPGTGGYRNNSPLHF
J gene: TRBJ1-6
CDR3 length: 18
V gene: TRBV7-2

CDR3 protein: CASSLAVGTDTQYF
J gene: TRBJ2-3
CDR3 length: 14
V gene: TRBV5-1

CDR3 protein: CSVRGAQGGTNYGYTF
J gene: TRBJ1-2
CDR3 length: 16
V gene: TRBV29-1

CDR3 protein: CASSLGGSDTEAFF
J gene: TRBJ1-1
CDR3 length: 14
V gene: TRBV7-9

CDR3 protein: CASSFRQGPSYEQYF
J gene: TRBJ2-7
CDR3 length: 15
V gene: TRBV5-1

CDR3 protein: CISVPEAPFRGRIDEQYF
J gene: TRBJ2-7
CDR3 length: 18
V gene: TRBV7-5

CDR3 protein: CASSQDWGGKSNEKLFF
J gene: TRBJ1-4
CDR3 length: 17
V gene: TRBV4-1

CDR3 protein: CASSLADLNEKLFF
J gene: TRBJ1-4
CDR3 length: 14
V gene: TRBV7-2

CDR3 protein: CASSFIQGRNTEAFF
J gene: TRBJ1-1
CDR3 length: 15
V gene: TRBV7-9

CDR3 protein: CASSLTRNEQFF
J gene: TRBJ2-1
CDR3 length: 12
V gene: TRBV12-3/TRBV12-4

CDR3 protein: CATSPHRGLDGELFF
J gene: TRBJ2-2
CDR3 length: 15
V gene: TRBV15

CDR3 protein: CASSLTGSRSGELFF
J gene: TRBJ2-2
CDR3 length: 15
V gene: TRBV7-8

CDR3 protein: CASSQGAYTGELFF
J gene: TRBJ2-2
CDR3 length: 14
V gene: TRBV6-2/TRBV6-3

CDR3 protein: CASGNYLGNTQYF
J gene: TRBJ2-3
CDR3 length: 13
V gene: TRBV19

CDR3 protein: CASKIRPGQGGEQYF
J gene: TRBJ2-7
CDR3 length: 15
V gene: TRBV6-2/TRBV6-3

CDR3 protein: CSASSGGMNTGELFF
J gene: TRBJ2-2
CDR3 length: 15
V gene: TRBV20-1

CDR3 protein: CASSSLGGQQPQHF
J gene: TRBJ1-5
CDR3 length: 14
V gene: TRBV7-2

CDR3 protein: CASSLVQPSGNTIYF
J gene: TRBJ1-3
CDR3 length: 15
V gene: TRBV7-2

CDR3 protein: CSASGPTEQYF
J gene: TRBJ2-7
CDR3 length: 11
V gene: TRBV20-1

CDR3 protein: CSAQTSGGTDTQYF
J gene: TRBJ2-3
CDR3 length: 14
V gene: TRBV20-1

CDR3 protein: CSARAPIGAGGPGEQFF
J gene: TRBJ2-1
CDR3 length: 17
V gene: TRBV20-1

CDR3 protein: CSASDIGGDSNQPQHF
J gene: TRBJ1-5
CDR3 length: 16
V gene: TRBV20-1

CDR3 protein: CASSLELAGGRDRQYF
J gene: TRBJ2-3
CDR3 length: 16
V gene: TRBV5-5

CDR3 protein: CASSFPPGPSAGSFYEQYF
J gene: TRBJ2-7
CDR3 length: 19
V gene: TRBV7-9

CDR3 protein: CSVELSNTEAFF
J gene: TRBJ1-1
CDR3 length: 12
V gene: TRBV29-1

CDR3 protein: CASQAQGDYGYTF
J gene: TRBJ1-2
CDR3 length: 13
V gene: TRBV7-6

CDR3 protein: CASSFKERSSGNTIYF
J gene: TRBJ1-3
CDR3 length: 16
V gene: TRBV11-2

CDR3 protein: CASSLLFGGSGEQFF
J gene: TRBJ2-1
CDR3 length: 15
V gene: TRBV28